The sequence of this TCR beta chain was determined in a study of T cell responses to AZD1222 COVID-19 vaccine. Study results and caveats: Receipt of two AZD1222 doses was followed by a rise in Spike-specific TCR breadth and depth. None of the repertoires were sampled until the peak T cell response had passed. Among those given AZD1222, only 5 to 7 were seropositive at baseline.

The protocol was immunoSEQ multiplex PCR, while the TCRdb copy is restricted to in-frame clones and leaves out a portion. The table includes 200,000 or so clones, just over 90% detected once. The CDR3 is 14 residues long. CDR1 SGHVS and CDR2 FQNEAQ come from the germline V gene. The junction had 3 bases not matched to a gene; V was cut back by 3 bases and J by 1 base. In the case of this clone: As yet, its antigen is unknown.

The TCR sequence derives from an adult in good health. The chain has TRBV7-8 and TRBJ2-7, with 7 nucleotides matching TRBD1. Sequenced material: peripheral blood, taken on day 0 of MenACWY control vaccination. The CDR3, as DNA: TGTGCCAGCAGCTTTCCGGGACAGTCCTACGAGCAGTACTTC. This gives the protein CASSFPGQSYEQYF.